Listed below are T cell receptor beta chains from one sample, sequenced in a study of blood T cells in healthy people across ages. TCRdb reanalysed the 5' RACE reads using MiXCR and keeps one entry per CDR3 protein. Of over a million distinct CDR3 sequences listed, 45% are singletons. The source material was blood. The receptors stem from an older woman in good health. Both conserved end residues are part of each CDR3. The order of the fields is CDR3 DNA, CDR3 protein, D gene, J gene, V gene, clone size, CDR3 length. A D gene is named only where the DNA matches it firmly. The size entry is marked missing in some rows and otherwise reads once, few, many or a size class.

DNA: TGTGCCAGCAGTTACCTGCCGATGACAGATACGCAGTATTTT
CDR3: CASSYLPMTDTQYF
D: -
J: TRBJ2-3
V: TRBV6-6
size: few
length: 14

DNA: TGCAGTGTTAGAGGCCCTCCCCGACTAGATAAAGAGACCCAGTACTTC
CDR3: CSVRGPPRLDKETQYF
D: -
J: TRBJ2-5
V: TRBV20-1
size: -
length: 16

DNA: TGTGCCAGCAGCTTGGGTGGGGGCCTGGGTATGAACACTGAAGCTTTCTTT
CDR3: CASSLGGGLGMNTEAFF
D: -
J: TRBJ1-1
V: TRBV7-3
size: few
length: 17

DNA: TGTGCCACCAGCAGAATGGGGGGCGGCAATCAGCCCCAGCATTTT
CDR3: CATSRMGGGNQPQHF
D: -
J: TRBJ1-5
V: TRBV15
size: -
length: 15

DNA: TGTGCCAGCAGCCAAACCCTAGCGGTTCCCTCCTACGAGCAGTACTTC
CDR3: CASSQTLAVPSYEQYF
D: TRBD2
J: TRBJ2-7
V: TRBV4-2
size: few
length: 16

DNA: TGTGCCAGCAGCTCTACCCTAAGAAGCACAGATACGCAGTATTTT
CDR3: CASSSTLRSTDTQYF
D: -
J: TRBJ2-3
V: TRBV7-9
size: -
length: 15

DNA: TGTGCCAGCAGCCGCCGACAGAACACTGAAGCTTTCTTT
CDR3: CASSRRQNTEAFF
D: -
J: TRBJ1-1
V: TRBV7-9
size: -
length: 13

DNA: TGTGCCAGTAGTATAGTTGGTAGTTCGAATGAGCAGTACTTC
CDR3: CASSIVGSSNEQYF
D: -
J: TRBJ2-7
V: TRBV19
size: -
length: 14

DNA: TGTGCCAGCAGTCTAGAAGGACTGTCCTCTGAGACCCAGTACTTC
CDR3: CASSLEGLSSETQYF
D: -
J: TRBJ2-5
V: TRBV27
size: few
length: 15

DNA: TGCAGTGCTGTCCGGACAGGCGCCTACAATGAGCAGTTCTTC
CDR3: CSAVRTGAYNEQFF
D: TRBD1
J: TRBJ2-1
V: TRBV20-1
size: once
length: 14

DNA: TGCGCCAGCAGTTCAGCCACCAGGGCTAACCGGGGGGAAAAACTGTTTTTT
CDR3: CASSSATRANRGEKLFF
D: -
J: TRBJ1-4
V: TRBV10-2
size: -
length: 17

DNA: TGTGCCTGGGGCGGGACTGCCAATGAGCAGTTCTTC
CDR3: CAWGGTANEQFF
D: -
J: TRBJ2-1
V: TRBV30
size: -
length: 12

DNA: TGTACCAGCAGTTTATCTGGGAACTATGGCTACACCTTC
CDR3: CTSSLSGNYGYTF
D: -
J: TRBJ1-2
V: TRBV6-5
size: -
length: 13

DNA: TGTGCCAGCAGTACCGCGGCCCGGTGGCGGCCTAGCGGGAGTGGTAGGAGGTCCTACGAGCAGTACTTC
CDR3: CASSTAARWRPSGSGRRSYEQYF
D: TRBD2
J: TRBJ2-7
V: TRBV2
size: many
length: 23

DNA: TGTGCCAGCAGTTTAAGGGGGCCCGGGCGGGGTAGCAATCAGCCCCAGCATTTT
CDR3: CASSLRGPGRGSNQPQHF
D: TRBD1
J: TRBJ1-5
V: TRBV27
size: -
length: 18

DNA: TGCGCCAGCAGCCACAGTCCCGGGACAGGGGTGGGACTAGCTACCTACAATGAGCAGTTCTTC
CDR3: CASSHSPGTGVGLATYNEQFF
D: -
J: TRBJ2-1
V: TRBV5-1
size: -
length: 21

DNA: TGTGCCAGCTCACCAAGAGGGATCGACGAGCAGTACTTC
CDR3: CASSPRGIDEQYF
D: -
J: TRBJ2-7
V: TRBV18
size: -
length: 13

DNA: TGTGCCAGCAGCCCCTGGGAGTTCACAGATACGCAGTATTTT
CDR3: CASSPWEFTDTQYF
D: -
J: TRBJ2-3
V: TRBV7-6
size: -
length: 14

DNA: TGCAGCGTCCAACGGGACTTAGTCACAGATACGCAGTATTTT
CDR3: CSVQRDLVTDTQYF
D: -
J: TRBJ2-3
V: TRBV29-1
size: few
length: 14

DNA: TGTGCCTGGAATTCCGGGACAGGGAGCTACGAGCAGTACTTC
CDR3: CAWNSGTGSYEQYF
D: TRBD1
J: TRBJ2-7
V: TRBV30
size: -
length: 14

DNA: TGCAGTGCGTGGTCCCCAGATACGCAGTATTTT
CDR3: CSAWSPDTQYF
D: -
J: TRBJ2-3
V: TRBV20-1
size: -
length: 11

DNA: TGTGCCAGCAGACAGGGGAGGGGGACCCAGTACTTC
CDR3: CASRQGRGTQYF
D: -
J: TRBJ2-5
V: TRBV6-5
size: few
length: 12

DNA: -
CDR3: CSARDPFGGEEQYFGPGTRELFF
D: -
J: TRBJ2-2
V: TRBV20-1
size: -
length: 23

DNA: TGCGCCAGCAGCTTAAGGGCCCGAGGCACAGATACGCAGTATTTT
CDR3: CASSLRARGTDTQYF
D: -
J: TRBJ2-3
V: TRBV5-1
size: -
length: 15

DNA: TGTGCCAGCAGCCACGACATAGCGGGACGAGAGACCCAGTACTTC
CDR3: CASSHDIAGRETQYF
D: TRBD2
J: TRBJ2-5
V: TRBV7-9
size: -
length: 15

DNA: TGTGCCAGCAGCCCGGACAGGGATCCCGGGGAGCTGTTTTTT
CDR3: CASSPDRDPGELFF
D: TRBD1
J: TRBJ2-2
V: TRBV4-2
size: few
length: 14

DNA: TGTGCCAGCAGTTTCGGGACAGGGTGGACAGATACGCAGTATTTT
CDR3: CASSFGTGWTDTQYF
D: TRBD1
J: TRBJ2-3
V: TRBV28
size: -
length: 15

DNA: TGTGCCATCAGTGAGTCCCAGACCTCCTTCTCTGGGGCCAACGTCCTGACTTTC
CDR3: CAISESQTSFSGANVLTF
D: -
J: TRBJ2-6
V: TRBV10-3
size: few
length: 18

DNA: TGTGCCAGCAGTTACGTAGGGAACGAGCAGTACTTC
CDR3: CASSYVGNEQYF
D: -
J: TRBJ2-7
V: TRBV6-2/TRBV6-3
size: many
length: 12

DNA: TGTGCCAGCAGTTTAAGGACTAGCGGGATTTTGCAAGATGAGCAGTACTTC
CDR3: CASSLRTSGILQDEQYF
D: TRBD2
J: TRBJ2-5
V: TRBV12-3/TRBV12-4
size: -
length: 17

DNA: TGTGCCAGCAGTGAAGCGGGGAGGATTTGGGGGTCAACTAATGAAAAACTGTTTTTT
CDR3: CASSEAGRIWGSTNEKLFF
D: -
J: TRBJ1-4
V: TRBV6-1
size: -
length: 19

DNA: TGCGCCAGCAGCTCCCCCGAGGGCGGGAGGGCCTTAGGCGAGCAGTACTTC
CDR3: CASSSPEGGRALGEQYF
D: TRBD2
J: TRBJ2-7
V: TRBV5-1
size: few
length: 17

DNA: TGTGCCAGCAGTGGGTTGGGAAGCTCCTACAATGAGCAGTTCTTC
CDR3: CASSGLGSSYNEQFF
D: -
J: TRBJ2-1
V: TRBV2
size: -
length: 15

DNA: TGTGCCAGCAGTTTACAGGGGACTAGCGGTGTCTTTCAGTATTTT
CDR3: CASSLQGTSGVFQYF
D: TRBD2
J: TRBJ2-3
V: TRBV12-3/TRBV12-4
size: -
length: 15

DNA: TGTGCCGGCAGCAAAGCGCGGGGACAGCCTTTCTACGAGCAGTACTTC
CDR3: CAGSKARGQPFYEQYF
D: -
J: TRBJ2-7
V: TRBV21-1
size: -
length: 16

DNA: TGTGCCAGCAGCTCACAGGGGGGTCAAGAGACCCAGTACTTC
CDR3: CASSSQGGQETQYF
D: TRBD1
J: TRBJ2-5
V: TRBV11-1
size: many
length: 14

DNA: TGTGCCAGCAGCGGAACTCTTAACTATGGCTACACCTTC
CDR3: CASSGTLNYGYTF
D: -
J: TRBJ1-2
V: TRBV6-6
size: -
length: 13

DNA: TGCAGTGCTAGACCTGCGGGGCGGATACTATCCTACGAGCAGTACTTC
CDR3: CSARPAGRILSYEQYF
D: -
J: TRBJ2-7
V: TRBV20-1
size: -
length: 16

DNA: TGTGCCAGTAGTAGGGAACGGACAGGAGAGACGGTTGGCTACACCTTC
CDR3: CASSRERTGETVGYTF
D: TRBD1
J: TRBJ1-2
V: TRBV19
size: few
length: 16

DNA: TGTGCCAGCAGGCGACTAGCGCTTAACAATGAGCAGTTCTTC
CDR3: CASRRLALNNEQFF
D: TRBD2
J: TRBJ2-1
V: TRBV28
size: -
length: 14

DNA: TGTGCCTGTCCACGGGGCGGGAGGGGAGATACGCAGTATTTT
CDR3: CACPRGGRGDTQYF
D: TRBD2
J: TRBJ2-3
V: TRBV30
size: once
length: 14

DNA: TGTGCCAGCAGCCCGAGCCAGGATAATTCACCCCTCCACTTT
CDR3: CASSPSQDNSPLHF
D: -
J: TRBJ1-6
V: TRBV28
size: few
length: 14

DNA: TGCAGCGTTGAAAAGCGGGTCTCCTACAATGAGCAGTTCTTC
CDR3: CSVEKRVSYNEQFF
D: -
J: TRBJ2-1
V: TRBV29-1
size: -
length: 14

DNA: TGTGCCAGCAGCTCCACATCCTGGGATGGCTACACCTTC
CDR3: CASSSTSWDGYTF
D: -
J: TRBJ1-2
V: TRBV7-2
size: few
length: 13

DNA: TGCAGTGCCCATACTAGCGGGAGTGGACATGAGCAGTTCTTC
CDR3: CSAHTSGSGHEQFF
D: TRBD2
J: TRBJ2-1
V: TRBV20-1
size: -
length: 14